This T cell receptor (beta chain) was documented in a study of blood T cell repertoires in COVID-19. Study-wide context: Samples came from the United States, Italy and Spain, spanning acute and convalescent COVID-19. T cells, B-cell-depleted T cells, or PBMCs provided the cDNA or gDNA that served as material.

The trim removed 4 bases at V and 7 bases at J, leaving 5 bases unmatched. The CDR3 runs to 13 residues. Germline lookup yields CDR1 LNHDA and CDR2 SQIVND (reference sequence). Study processing details: How many nucleated cells were present was estimated from reference gene primer amplification. TCRdb's copy holds only in-frame clones and misses some; the assay was immunoSEQ multiplex PCR. The DNA was the basis for D and trimming; V, J and clone size are from that table. The table shows fewer than 250,000 clones, with around nine tenths occurring only once. The V gene is TRBV19, the J gene TRBJ1-2; 8 bases agree with TRBD1. The sequence was collected from a man aged 35 to 55 with acute or convalescent COVID-19. Input material: peripheral blood. CDR3 loop: CASSTGQGGGYTF. In DNA, the CDR3 is TGTGCCAGTAGTACCGGACAGGGCGGTGGCTACACCTTC.